This entry lists 12 T cell receptor beta chains sequenced from one sample in a study of blood T cell repertoires in COVID-19. The protocol was immunoSEQ multiplex PCR, while the TCRdb copy is restricted to in-frame clones and leaves out a portion. The table records 95,000 to 150,000 clones, about nine tenths of them present only once. Sequences were obtained from peripheral blood. The receptors were sampled from a man aged 35-49 years with acute or convalescent COVID-19.

J is TRBJ2-3 and V is TRBV29-1, with D possibly being TRBD2 (6 bases). Germline V gene lookup returns CDR1 SQVTM and CDR2 ANQGSEA. With 5 bases removed from V and 1 base from J, the gap between germline ends came to 19 bases. The CDR3 has 16 amino acids. This chain's CDR3 is CSVQPLGASGTDTQYF. The CDR3 DNA follows: TGCAGCGTTCAGCCCCTAGGGGCTAGCGGCACAGATACGCAGTATTTT.

This chain links TRBV10-3 with TRBJ1-1; TRBD1 matches at 11 bases. Germline trimming cut 5 bases from V and 4 bases from J; bases unmatched to any gene: 12. Germline V gives CDR1 ENHRY, CDR2 SYGVKD. This CDR3 is 17 amino acids long. CDR3 sequence: CAISPGTGGKGLTEAFF. DNA of the CDR3: TGTGCCATCAGTCCCGGGACAGGGGGTAAAGGTCTCACTGAAGCTTTCTTT.

This rearrangement joins TRBV7-2 to TRBJ2-7; D might be TRBD1 (5 bases). Per the germline V gene, CDR1 is SGHTA and CDR2 is FQGNSA. This CDR3 contains 12 residues. The ends were cut back, 2 bases at V and 4 bases at J, with 6 bases in the middle. CDR3 amino acids: CASSLQGYEQYF. The CDR3 DNA sequence: TGTGCCAGCAGCTTACAGGGTTACGAGCAGTACTTC.

This clone has at least ten counts. The chain combines TRBV9 with TRBJ1-1, with 8 nucleotides matching TRBD1. Germline CDR1 and CDR2: SGDLS and YYNGEE. This CDR3 has 16 residues. V trimming: 2 bases; J trimming: 4 bases; junction bases outside the gene matches: 10. The CDR3 sequence is CASSVHTGGVFTEAFF. CDR3 nucleotides: TGTGCCAGCAGCGTTCATACAGGGGGGGTTTTCACTGAAGCTTTCTTT.

The chain recombines TRBV27 with TRBJ2-5; 7 bases fit TRBD2. V shed 3 bases and J 1 base; nucleotides not matched to a gene: 5. Germline CDR1 reads MNHEY; CDR2 reads SMNVEV (reference sequence). The CDR3 length is 15 residues. CDR3 DNA: TGTGCCAGCAGTTTCTGGGGGGGACGCCAAGAGACCCAGTACTTC. This sequence encodes CASSFWGGRQETQYF.

The rearrangement joins TRBV6-5 to TRBJ2-1; D perhaps matches TRBD1 (5 bases). Germline V gene data show CDR1 as MNHEY and CDR2 as SVGAGI. The ends were cut back, 8 bases at V and 3 bases at J, with 17 bases in the middle. The CDR3 extends over 15 amino acids. The chain's CDR3 is CASGLGLVHYNEQFF. CDR3 nucleotide sequence: TGTGCCAGCGGGCTGGGGCTCGTACACTACAATGAGCAGTTCTTC.

The rearrangement uses TRBV5-1 and TRBJ1-3, with 8 bases identical to TRBD1. The CDR3 covers 15 residues. Germline V gene sequence: CDR1 SGHRS, CDR2 YFSETQ. V lost 4 bases, J lost 5 bases, and 8 bases stayed unmatched. DNA for the CDR3: TGCGCCAGCAGCGCGGACAGGGTCTCGAGAAACACCATATATTTT. It translates to CASSADRVSRNTIYF.

The rearrangement uses TRBV30 and TRBJ1-2, with D uncertain. V was cut by 1 base and J by 8 bases, with 11 bases left in between. This CDR3 contains 12 residues. CDR1 and CDR2 from the germline V gene are GTSNPN and SVGIG (reference sequence). The DNA of the CDR3 is TGTGCCTGGAGTGGTAGCTTTGGAGGCTACACCTTC. As protein: CAWSGSFGGYTF.

This clone was detected once. The chain links TRBV7-8 to TRBJ1-2, with TRBD1 matching 10 bases. V shed 4 bases, J shed 8 bases, and the junction held 16 bases outside the gene matches. The CDR3 length is 17 residues. Germline V gives CDR1 SGHVS, CDR2 FQNEAQ. The CDR3: CASSSSSGTGDSLGYTF. In DNA form, the CDR3 reads TGTGCCAGCAGCTCCTCCTCGGGGACAGGGGATTCGCTCGGCTACACCTTC. Full variable domain (remainder filled in from reference TRBV7-8 and TRBJ1-2): GAGVSQSPRYKVAKRGQDVALRCDPISGHVSLFWYQQALGQGPEFLTYFQNEAQLDKSGLPSDRFFAERPEGSVSTLKIQRTQQEDSAVYLCASSSSSGTGDSLGYTFGSGTRLTVV.

In DNA form, the CDR3 reads TGTGCCAGCAGCCGGACACGAGCAACTAATGAAAAACTGTTTTTT. Amino acids: CASSRTRATNEKLFF. The chain links TRBV6-5 to TRBJ1-4; the D gene is possibly TRBD1 (5 bases). Germline CDR1 reads MNHEY; CDR2 reads SVGAGI. CDR3 length equals 15 residues. Trimming took off 6 bases at V and 0 bases at J, with 11 bases between the two ends.

The chain couples TRBV3-1 (or the pseudogene TRBV3-2) to TRBJ1-2; 7 bases map to TRBD1. There are 15 residues in the CDR3. V lost 4 bases to trimming and J lost 6 bases; unmatched junction nucleotides: 11. From germline, CDR1 is LGHDT and CDR2 YNNKEL (reference sequence). The CDR3 DNA sequence: TGTGCCAGCAGCCCAAGACAGGGTGGTATGGATGGCTACACCTTC. Amino acid sequence: CASSPRQGGMDGYTF.

This clone was detected only a few times. V and J are TRBV27 and TRBJ1-4; the D is unclear. The CDR3 consists of 14 residues. CDR1 MNHEY and CDR2 SMNVEV come from the germline V gene (reference sequence). Trimming stripped 6 bases from V and 1 base from J, with 9 bases between. The CDR3 DNA reads as TGTGCCAGCAGGAGGGCGGGAACTAATGAAAAACTGTTTTTT. Residues: CASRRAGTNEKLFF.